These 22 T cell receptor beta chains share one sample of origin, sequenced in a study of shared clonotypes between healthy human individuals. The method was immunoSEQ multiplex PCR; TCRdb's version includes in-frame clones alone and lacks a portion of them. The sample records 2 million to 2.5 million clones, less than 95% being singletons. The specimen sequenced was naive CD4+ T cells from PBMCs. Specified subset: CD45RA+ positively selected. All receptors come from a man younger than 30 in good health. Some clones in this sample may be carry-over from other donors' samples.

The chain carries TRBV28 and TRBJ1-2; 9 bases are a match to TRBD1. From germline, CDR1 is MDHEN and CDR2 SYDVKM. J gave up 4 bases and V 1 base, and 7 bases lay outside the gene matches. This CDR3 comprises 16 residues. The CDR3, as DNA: TGTGCCAGCAGTTTATTCGGGGGACAGGGCGTCTATGGCTACACCTTC. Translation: CASSLFGGQGVYGYTF.

The CDR3: CAWNEGASGELFF. The CDR3 bases are TGTGCCTGGAACGAGGGGGCGAGCGGGGAGCTGTTTTTT. The chain links TRBV30 to TRBJ2-2, with 7 nucleotides matching TRBD1. With 4 bases clipped from V and 7 bases from J, the junction kept 6 bases outside the gene matches. The CDR3 totals 13 residues. CDR1 is GTSNPN, CDR2 SVGIG, per germline (reference sequence). Filled out from reference TRBV30 and TRBJ2-2, the complete variable domain reads SQTIHQWPATLVQPVGSPLSLECTVEGTSNPNLYWYRQAAGRGLQLLFYSVGIGQISSEVPQNLSASRPQDRQFILSSKKLLLSDSGFYLCAWNEGASGELFFGEGSRLTVL.

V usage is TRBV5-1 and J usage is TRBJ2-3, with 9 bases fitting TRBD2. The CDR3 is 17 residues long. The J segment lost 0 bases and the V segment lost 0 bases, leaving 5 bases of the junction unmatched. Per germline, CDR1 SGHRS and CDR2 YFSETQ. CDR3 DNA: TGCGCCAGCAGCTTGGCCTCTAGCGGGACTAGCACAGATACGCAGTATTTT. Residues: CASSLASSGTSTDTQYF.

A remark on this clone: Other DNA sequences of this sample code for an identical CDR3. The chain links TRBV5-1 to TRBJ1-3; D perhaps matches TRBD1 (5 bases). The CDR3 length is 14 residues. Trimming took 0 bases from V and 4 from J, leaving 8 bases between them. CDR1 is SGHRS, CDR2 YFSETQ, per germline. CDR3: CASSLAGIGNTIYF. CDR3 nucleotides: TGCGCCAGCAGCTTGGCAGGGATCGGAAACACCATATATTTT.

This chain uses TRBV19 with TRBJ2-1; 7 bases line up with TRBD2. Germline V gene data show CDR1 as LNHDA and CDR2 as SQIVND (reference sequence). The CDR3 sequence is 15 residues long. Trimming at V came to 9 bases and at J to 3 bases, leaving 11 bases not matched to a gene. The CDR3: CASSLRAGDYNEQFF. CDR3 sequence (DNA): TGTGCCAGCTCCCTGCGGGCGGGAGACTACAATGAGCAGTTCTTC.

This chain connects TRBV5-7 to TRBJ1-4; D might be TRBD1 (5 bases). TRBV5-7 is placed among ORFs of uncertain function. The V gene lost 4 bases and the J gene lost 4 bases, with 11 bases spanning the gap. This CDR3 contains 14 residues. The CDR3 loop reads CASSPQGFNEKLFF. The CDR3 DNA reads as TGTGCCAGCAGCCCCCAGGGCTTTAATGAAAAACTGTTTTTT.

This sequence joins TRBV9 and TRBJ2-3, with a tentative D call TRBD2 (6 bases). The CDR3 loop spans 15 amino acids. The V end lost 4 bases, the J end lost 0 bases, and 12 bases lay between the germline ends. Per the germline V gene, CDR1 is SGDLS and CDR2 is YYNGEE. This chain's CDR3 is CASSFTGTSTDTQYF. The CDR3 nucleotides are TGTGCCAGCAGCTTCACCGGGACTAGCACAGATACGCAGTATTTT. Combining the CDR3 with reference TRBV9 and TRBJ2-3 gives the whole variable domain DSGVTQTPKHLITATGQRVTLRCSPRSGDLSVYWYQQSLDQGLQFLIQYYNGEERAKGNILERFSAQQFPDLHSELNLSSLELGDSALYFCASSFTGTSTDTQYFGPGTRLTVL.

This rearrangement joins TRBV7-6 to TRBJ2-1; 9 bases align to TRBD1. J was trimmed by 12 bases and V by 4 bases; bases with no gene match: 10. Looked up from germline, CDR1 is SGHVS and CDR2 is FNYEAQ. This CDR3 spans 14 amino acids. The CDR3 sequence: CASSSWGQGKRQFF. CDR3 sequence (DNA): TGTGCCAGCAGCTCCTGGGGACAGGGTAAAAGGCAGTTCTTC. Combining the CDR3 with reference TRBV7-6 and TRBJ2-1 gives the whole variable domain GAGVSQSPRYKVTKRGQDVALRCDPISGHVSLYWYRQALGQGPEFLTYFNYEAQQDKSGLPNDRFSAERPEGSISTLTIQRTEQRDSAMYRCASSSWGQGKRQFFGPGTRLTVL.

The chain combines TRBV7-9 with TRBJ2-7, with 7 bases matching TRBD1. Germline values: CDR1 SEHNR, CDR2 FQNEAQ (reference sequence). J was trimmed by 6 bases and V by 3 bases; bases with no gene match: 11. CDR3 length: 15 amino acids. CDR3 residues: CASSFDDRAGAEQYF. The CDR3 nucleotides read TGTGCCAGCAGCTTCGACGACAGGGCCGGGGCCGAGCAGTACTTC.

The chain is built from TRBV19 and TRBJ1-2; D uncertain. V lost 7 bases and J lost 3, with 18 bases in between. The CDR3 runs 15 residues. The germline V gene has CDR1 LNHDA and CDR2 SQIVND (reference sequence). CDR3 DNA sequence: TGTGCCAGTAACCCACAACCGGCGAGCGACTATGGCTACACCTTC. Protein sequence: CASNPQPASDYGYTF.

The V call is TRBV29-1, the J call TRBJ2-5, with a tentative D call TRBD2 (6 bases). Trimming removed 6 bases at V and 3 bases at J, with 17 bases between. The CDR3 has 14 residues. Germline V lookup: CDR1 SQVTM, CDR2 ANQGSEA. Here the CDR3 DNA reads TGCAGCGTACCAAGGCAGACTAGAGAAGAGACCCAGTACTTC. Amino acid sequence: CSVPRQTREETQYF. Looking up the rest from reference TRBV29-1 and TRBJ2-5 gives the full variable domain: SAVISQKPSRDICQRGTSLTIQCQVDSQVTMMFWYRQQPGQSLTLIATANQGSEATYESGFVIDKFPISRPNLTFSTLTVSNMSPEDSSIYLCSVPRQTREETQYFGPGTRLLVL.

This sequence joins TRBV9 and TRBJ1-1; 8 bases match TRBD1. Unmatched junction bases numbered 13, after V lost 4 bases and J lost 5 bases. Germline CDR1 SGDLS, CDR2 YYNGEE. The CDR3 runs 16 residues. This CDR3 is CASSSRPGGPSTEAFF. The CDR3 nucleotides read TGTGCCAGCAGCTCCCGACCAGGGGGCCCGTCGACTGAAGCTTTCTTT.

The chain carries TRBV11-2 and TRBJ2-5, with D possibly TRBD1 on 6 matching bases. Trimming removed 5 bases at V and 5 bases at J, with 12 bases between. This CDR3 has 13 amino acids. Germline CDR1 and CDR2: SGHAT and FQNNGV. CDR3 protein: CASSPQGPETQYF. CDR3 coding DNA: TGTGCCAGCAGCCCCCAGGGGCCGGAGACCCAGTACTTC.

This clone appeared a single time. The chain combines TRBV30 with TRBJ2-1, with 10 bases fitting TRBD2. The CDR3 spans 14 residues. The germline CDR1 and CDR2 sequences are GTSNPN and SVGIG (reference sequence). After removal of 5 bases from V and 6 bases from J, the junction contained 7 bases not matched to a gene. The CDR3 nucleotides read TGTGCCTGGGGGGCATTAGCGGGAGGCAATGAGCAGTTCTTC. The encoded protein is CAWGALAGGNEQFF. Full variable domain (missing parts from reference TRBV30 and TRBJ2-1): SQTIHQWPATLVQPVGSPLSLECTVEGTSNPNLYWYRQAAGRGLQLLFYSVGIGQISSEVPQNLSASRPQDRQFILSSKKLLLSDSGFYLCAWGALAGGNEQFFGPGTRLTVL.

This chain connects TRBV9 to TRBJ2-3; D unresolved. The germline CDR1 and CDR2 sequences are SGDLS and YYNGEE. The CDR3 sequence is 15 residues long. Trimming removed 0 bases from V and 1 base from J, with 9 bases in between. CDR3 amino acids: CASSVEGVGTDTQYF. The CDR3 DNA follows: TGTGCCAGCAGCGTAGAAGGAGTTGGCACAGATACGCAGTATTTT.

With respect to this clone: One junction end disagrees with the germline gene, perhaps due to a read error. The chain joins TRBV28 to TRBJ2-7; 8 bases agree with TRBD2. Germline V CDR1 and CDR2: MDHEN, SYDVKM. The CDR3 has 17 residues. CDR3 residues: CASSLGLAGGVSYEQCF. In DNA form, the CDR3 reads TGTGCCAGCAGTTTAGGCCTGGCGGGAGGTGTCTCGTACGAGCAGTGCTTC.

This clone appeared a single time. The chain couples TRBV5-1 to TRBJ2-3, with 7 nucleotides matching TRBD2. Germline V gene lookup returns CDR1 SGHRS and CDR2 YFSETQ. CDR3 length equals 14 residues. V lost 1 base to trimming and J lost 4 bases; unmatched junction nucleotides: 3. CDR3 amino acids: CASSLNAGADTQYF. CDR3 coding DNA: TGCGCCAGCAGCTTGAATGCGGGGGCAGATACGCAGTATTTT.

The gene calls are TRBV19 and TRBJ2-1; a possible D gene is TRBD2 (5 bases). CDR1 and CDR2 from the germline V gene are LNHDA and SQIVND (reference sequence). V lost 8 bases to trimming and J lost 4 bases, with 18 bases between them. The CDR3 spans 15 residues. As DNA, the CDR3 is TGTGCCAGTCACCCAGGCGGGCGGCAGTACAATGAGCAGTTCTTC. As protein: CASHPGGRQYNEQFF. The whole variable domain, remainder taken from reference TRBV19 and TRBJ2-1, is DGGITQSPKYLFRKEGQNVTLSCEQNLNHDAMYWYRQDPGQGLRLIYYSQIVNDFQKGDIAEGYSVSREKKESFPLTVTSAQKNPTAFYLCASHPGGRQYNEQFFGPGTRLTVL.

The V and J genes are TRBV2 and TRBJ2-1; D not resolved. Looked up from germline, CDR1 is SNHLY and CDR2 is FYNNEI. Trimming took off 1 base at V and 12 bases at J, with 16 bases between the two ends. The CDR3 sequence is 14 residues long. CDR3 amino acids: CASSEVSGSVRQFF. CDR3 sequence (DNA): TGTGCCAGCAGTGAAGTTTCAGGATCGGTAAGGCAGTTCTTC.

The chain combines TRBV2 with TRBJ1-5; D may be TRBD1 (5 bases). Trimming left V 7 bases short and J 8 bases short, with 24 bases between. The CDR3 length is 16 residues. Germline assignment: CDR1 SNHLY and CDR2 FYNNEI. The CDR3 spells CASKGGSGRDVEPQHF. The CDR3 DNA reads TGTGCCAGCAAGGGCGGTTCAGGGAGGGATGTAGAGCCCCAGCATTTT.

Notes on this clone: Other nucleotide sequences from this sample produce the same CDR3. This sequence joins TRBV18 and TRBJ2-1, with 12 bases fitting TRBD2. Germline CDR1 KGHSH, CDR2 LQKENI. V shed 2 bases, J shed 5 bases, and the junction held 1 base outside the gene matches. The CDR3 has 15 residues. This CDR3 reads CASSPGLAGNNEQFF. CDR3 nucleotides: TGTGCCAGCTCACCAGGACTAGCGGGGAACAATGAGCAGTTCTTC.

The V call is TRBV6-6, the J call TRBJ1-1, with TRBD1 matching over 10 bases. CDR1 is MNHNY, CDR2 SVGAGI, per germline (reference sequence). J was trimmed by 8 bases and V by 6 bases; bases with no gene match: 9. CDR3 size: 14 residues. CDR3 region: CASSRNRDRGEAFF. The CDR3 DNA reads TGTGCCAGCAGCCGCAACCGGGACAGGGGAGAAGCTTTCTTT.